One sample yielded the 16 T cell receptor beta chains listed below, sequenced in a study of cytomegalovirus exposure and HLA in healthy donors. Primers included in the PCR were 60 Vbeta and 13 Jbeta primers. Libraries were prepared by immunoSEQ multiplex PCR; TCRdb keeps only in-frame clonotypes and omits some of them. This repertoire shows approximately 300,000 clones, about four fifths found once; its top ten account for about 0.3%. Sequencing was performed on PBMCs. The receptors come from a girl aged 2 to 9 in good health and CMV-seronegative.

This chain connects TRBV28 to TRBJ1-1; D is unclear. V was shortened by 6 bases and J by 6 bases, with 20 bases between the two germline ends. Germline assignment: CDR1 MDHEN and CDR2 SYDVKM. CDR3 length: 15 residues. Here the CDR3 DNA reads TGTGCCAGCAGAAAGACGAAGGAGGGAGCGGCTGAAGCTTTCTTT. Protein: CASRKTKEGAAEAFF. Looking up the rest from reference TRBV28 and TRBJ1-1 gives the full variable domain: DVKVTQSSRYLVKRTGEKVFLECVQDMDHENMFWYRQDPGLGLRLIYFSYDVKMKEKGDIPEGYSVSREKKERFSLILESASTNQTSMYLCASRKTKEGAAEAFFGQGTRLTVV.

J is TRBJ1-3 and V is TRBV6-1; 7 bases agree with TRBD1. The CDR3 is 15 amino acids. After removal of 2 bases from V and 11 bases from J, the junction contained 12 bases not matched to a gene. Germline assignment: CDR1 MNHNS and CDR2 SASEGT. The CDR3 DNA sequence: TGTGCCAGCAGTGAAATGTTGACAGGGCTCGATGCCATATATTTT. Amino acids: CASSEMLTGLDAIYF.

The chain joins TRBV5-6 to TRBJ1-2; D is possibly TRBD1 (6 bases). CDR3 length equals 17 residues. Trimming took 4 bases from V and 2 from J, leaving 21 bases between them. Germline V gene lookup returns CDR1 SGHDT and CDR2 YYEEEE. The CDR3 is CASSPQWRPGHNYGYTF. CDR3 nucleotides: TGTGCCAGCAGCCCACAGTGGCGACCGGGACACAACTATGGCTACACCTTC.

Concerning this clone itself: The junction shows a germline mismatch at one end, possibly a read error. The CDR3 nucleotides are TGTGCCAGCAGTTTAACTAGCTCCCACGAGCAGTACTTC. Encoded protein: CASSLTSSHEQYF. This sequence joins TRBV28 and TRBJ2-7, with a weak D call TRBD2 (6 bases). Germline CDR1 is MDHEN and CDR2 is SYDVKM. The CDR3 is made up of 13 amino acids.

V gene TRBV19 combines with J gene TRBJ2-7, with 7 bases lining up with TRBD1. This CDR3 contains 14 residues. V dropped 2 bases and J dropped 9; count of bases not matched to a gene: 10. Germline V gene sequence: CDR1 LNHDA, CDR2 SQIVND (reference sequence). As DNA, the CDR3 is TGTGCCAGTAGTATAAGGGACAGCACTATCGCGCAGTACTTC. This codes for CASSIRDSTIAQYF.

The rearrangement links TRBV6-5 to TRBJ2-7; 11 bases match TRBD2. CDR1 MNHEY and CDR2 SVGAGI come from the germline V gene. Trimming took 8 bases from V and 0 from J; bases not matched to a gene: 6. The CDR3 spans 15 residues. CDR3 nucleotides: TGTGCCAGCCTTTCAACTAGCGGGAGCTCCTACGAGCAGTACTTC. This codes for CASLSTSGSSYEQYF.

This chain links TRBV19 with TRBJ1-1; weak D call: TRBD1 (6 bases). V lost 4 bases, J lost 2 bases, and 14 bases lay in between. CDR3 size: 15 residues. Germline V lookup: CDR1 LNHDA, CDR2 SQIVND (reference sequence). The CDR3 coding sequence is TGTGCCAGTAGTACAATTGAGGACAGTAACACTGAAGCTTTCTTT. This translates into CASSTIEDSNTEAFF.

The rearrangement links TRBV5-4 to TRBJ2-7; weak D call: TRBD1 (6 bases). The CDR3 is 14 amino acids. Per germline, CDR1 SGHNT and CDR2 YYREEE (reference sequence). V dropped 0 bases and J dropped 6 bases, with 13 bases sitting between them. This CDR3 is CASSLAGQSLEQYF. CDR3 nucleotides: TGTGCCAGCAGCTTGGCCGGACAGAGCCTCGAGCAGTACTTC.

The chain combines TRBV10-3 with TRBJ1-3; weak D call: TRBD1 (6 bases). V gave up 3 bases and J gave up 7 bases, with 13 bases separating them. This CDR3 is 14 amino acids long. Germline V gene lookup returns CDR1 ENHRY and CDR2 SYGVKD. This CDR3 is CAISDQGIQNTIYF. CDR3 DNA: TGTGCCATCAGTGACCAGGGGATCCAGAACACCATATATTTT.

The genes are TRBV7-9 and TRBJ2-7; TRBD1 aligns across 10 bases. The germline V gene encodes CDR1 SEHNR and CDR2 FQNEAQ (reference sequence). The CDR3 totals 15 residues. V trimming: 5 bases; J trimming: 5 bases; junction bases outside the gene matches: 9. CDR3 in DNA: TGTGCCAGCAGCAAGAGGGACAGGGGCTACCACGAGCAGTACTTC. Encoded protein: CASSKRDRGYHEQYF. Complete variable domain (other parts from reference TRBV7-9 and TRBJ2-7): DTGVSQNPRHKITKRGQNVTFRCDPISEHNRLYWYRQTLGQGPEFLTYFQNEAQLEKSRLLSDRFSAERPKGSFSTLEIQRTEQGDSAMYLCASSKRDRGYHEQYFGPGTRLTVT.

The rearrangement links TRBV9 to TRBJ2-1; possibly TRBD1 for D (5 bases). The ends were cut back, 4 bases at V and 4 bases at J, with 18 bases in the middle. Germline loops: CDR1 SGDLS, CDR2 YYNGEE. The CDR3 is 16 amino acids. CDR3: CASSPRLRQTYNEQFF. The CDR3 DNA sequence: TGTGCCAGCAGCCCGCGATTAAGACAGACTTACAATGAGCAGTTCTTC.

This sequence joins TRBV4-1 and TRBJ1-5; D gene uncertain. The V end was cut by 0 bases, the J end by 9 bases, with 9 bases between. The CDR3 is 13 amino acids. Germline V gene data show CDR1 as MGHRA and CDR2 as YSYEKL. The DNA of the CDR3 is TGCGCCAGCAGCCAAGAGGGAGACATGCCCCAGCATTTT. Translated, it gives CASSQEGDMPQHF.

V usage is TRBV30 and J usage is TRBJ2-4, with TRBD1 matching over 8 bases. V was pared by 7 bases and J by 5 bases, with 4 bases of the junction left unmatched. The length of the CDR3 is 12 residues. Germline assignment: CDR1 GTSNPN and CDR2 SVGIG (reference sequence). The CDR3 nucleotides are TGTGCCTCAGGGGGCTTAGAAAACATTCAGTACTTC. Protein product: CASGGLENIQYF.

The rearrangement joins TRBV28 to TRBJ1-1, with D possibly being TRBD1 (6 bases). The ends were cut back, 7 bases at V and 0 bases at J, with 12 bases in the middle. Germline V gene data show CDR1 as MDHEN and CDR2 as SYDVKM. CDR3 size: 14 residues. CDR3: CASTYRVLNTEAFF. In DNA form, the CDR3 reads TGTGCCAGCACTTACAGGGTACTGAACACTGAAGCTTTCTTT.

This chain links TRBV30 with TRBJ2-1; a weak D match, TRBD1 (6 bases). The ends were cut back, 0 bases at V and 1 base at J, with 22 bases in the middle. Germline assignment: CDR1 GTSNPN and CDR2 SVGIG (reference sequence). The CDR3 is 19 amino acids. CDR3 region: CAWSVRAGEESRSYNEQFF. As DNA, the CDR3 is TGTGCCTGGAGTGTAAGGGCAGGGGAAGAGTCTAGGTCCTACAATGAGCAGTTCTTC.

The chain couples TRBV10-3 to TRBJ2-1, with TRBD2 matching 14 bases. This CDR3 has 15 residues. V shed 5 bases and J 7 bases; nucleotides not matched to a gene: 4. Germline V lookup: CDR1 ENHRY, CDR2 SYGVKD. The CDR3 sequence is CAISQTSGRVNEQFF. The CDR3 bases are TGTGCCATCAGTCAGACTAGCGGGAGGGTAAATGAGCAGTTCTTC.